The source of this TCR beta chain is a study of radiation and T cells in renal cell carcinoma. Points from the study as a whole: Baseline intratumoral clonotype presence is unknown without pretreatment biopsies.

Time point indicated: blood 2 weeks post-SBRT. Treatment in this sample: 15 Gy SBRT to primary tumor, nephrectomy 4 weeks later. The CDR3 extends over 12 amino acids. Trimming took 6 bases from V and 7 from J, leaving 9 bases between them. The germline V gene has CDR1 MNHNS and CDR2 SASEGT. With respect to this clone: What it binds is not known.

TCRdb's table, derived via immunoSEQ multiplex PCR, lists solely in-frame clones and lacks some. The data show about 150,000 clones, with around 90% seen just once and 13% held by the top ten. The chain joins TRBV6-1 to TRBJ1-4; D unclear. The source was blood, collected from a patient whose treatment included radiotherapy and nephrectomy. This TCR was recovered from a woman aged 50 to 60 with renal cell carcinoma. In nucleotides, the CDR3 is TGTGCCAGCAGGAGGGTGGCTGAAAAACTGTTTTTT. It encodes CASRRVAEKLFF.